What follows is one T cell receptor beta chain and its context. This specimen belongs to a study of shared clonotypes between healthy human individuals. CD4+ cells underwent separation, giving CD45RA+ naive and CD45RA-negative memory subsets. Assay used: immunoSEQ multiplex PCR; TCRdb lists only in-frame clones, some missing. Found here are roughly 2 million clones, 85% to 95% of them singletons; the top ten hold 0.13%. CDR3 length: 16 amino acids. The ends lost 4 bases at V and 6 bases at J; junction bases unmatched: 12. In germline, CDR1 is SGHNT, CDR2 YYREEE (reference sequence). The sequencing sample was made of naive CD4+ T cells sorted from blood. Subset defined: CD45RA+ positively selected. J is TRBJ2-3 and V is TRBV5-4, with 9 bases fitting TRBD1. This TCR was recovered from a young man in good health. CDR3 amino acids: CASSIRTGALRDTQYF. In DNA, the CDR3 is TGTGCCAGCAGCATTAGGACAGGGGCTCTCAGGGATACGCAGTATTTT.